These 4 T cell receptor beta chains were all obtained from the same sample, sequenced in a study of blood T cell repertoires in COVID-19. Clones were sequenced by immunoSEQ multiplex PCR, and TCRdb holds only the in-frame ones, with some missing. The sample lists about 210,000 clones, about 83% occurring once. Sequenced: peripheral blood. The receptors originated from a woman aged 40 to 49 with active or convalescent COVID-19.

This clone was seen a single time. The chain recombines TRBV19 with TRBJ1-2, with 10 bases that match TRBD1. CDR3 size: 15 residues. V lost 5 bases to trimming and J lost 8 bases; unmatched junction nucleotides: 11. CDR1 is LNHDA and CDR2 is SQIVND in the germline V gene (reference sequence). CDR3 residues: CASSDPRQGATGYTF. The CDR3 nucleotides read TGTGCCAGTAGTGACCCACGACAGGGGGCGACAGGCTACACCTTC. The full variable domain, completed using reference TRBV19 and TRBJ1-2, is DGGITQSPKYLFRKEGQNVTLSCEQNLNHDAMYWYRQDPGQGLRLIYYSQIVNDFQKGDIAEGYSVSREKKESFPLTVTSAQKNPTAFYLCASSDPRQGATGYTFGSGTRLTVV.

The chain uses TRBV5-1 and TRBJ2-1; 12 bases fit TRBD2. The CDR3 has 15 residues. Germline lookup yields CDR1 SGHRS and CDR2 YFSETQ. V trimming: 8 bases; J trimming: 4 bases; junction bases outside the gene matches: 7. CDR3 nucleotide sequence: TGCGCCAGTGCTGGACTAGCGGGGAGATACAATGAGCAGTTCTTC. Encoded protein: CASAGLAGRYNEQFF.

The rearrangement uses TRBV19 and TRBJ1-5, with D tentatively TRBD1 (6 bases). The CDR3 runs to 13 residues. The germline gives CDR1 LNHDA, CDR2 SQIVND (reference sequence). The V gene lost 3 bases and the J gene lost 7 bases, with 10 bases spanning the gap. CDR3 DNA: TGTGCCAGTAGTATTGCAGGGGACCAGCCCCAGCATTTT. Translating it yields CASSIAGDQPQHF.

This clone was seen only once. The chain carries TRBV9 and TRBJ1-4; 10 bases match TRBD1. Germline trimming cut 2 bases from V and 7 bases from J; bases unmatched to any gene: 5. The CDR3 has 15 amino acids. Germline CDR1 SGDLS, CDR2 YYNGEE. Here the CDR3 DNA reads TGTGCCAGCAGCGTCCGGGGACAGGGGCGTGAAAAACTGTTTTTT. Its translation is CASSVRGQGREKLFF.